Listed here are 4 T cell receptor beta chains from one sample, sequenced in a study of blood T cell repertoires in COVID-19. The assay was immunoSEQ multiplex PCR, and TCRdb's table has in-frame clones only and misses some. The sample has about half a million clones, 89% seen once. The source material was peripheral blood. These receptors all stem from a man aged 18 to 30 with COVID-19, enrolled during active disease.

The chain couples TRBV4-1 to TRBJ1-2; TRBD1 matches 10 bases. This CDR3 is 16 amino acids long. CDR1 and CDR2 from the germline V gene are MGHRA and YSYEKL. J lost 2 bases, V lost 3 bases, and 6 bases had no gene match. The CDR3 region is CASSQEEGQGNYGYTF. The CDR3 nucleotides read TGCGCCAGCAGCCAGGAGGAGGGACAGGGGAACTATGGCTACACCTTC.

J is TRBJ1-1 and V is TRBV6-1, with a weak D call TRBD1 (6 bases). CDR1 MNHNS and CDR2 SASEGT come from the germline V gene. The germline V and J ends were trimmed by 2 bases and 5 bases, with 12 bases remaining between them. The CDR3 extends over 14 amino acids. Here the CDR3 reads CASSEQGIQTEAFF. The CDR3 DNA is TGTGCCAGCAGTGAACAGGGGATTCAAACTGAAGCTTTCTTT.

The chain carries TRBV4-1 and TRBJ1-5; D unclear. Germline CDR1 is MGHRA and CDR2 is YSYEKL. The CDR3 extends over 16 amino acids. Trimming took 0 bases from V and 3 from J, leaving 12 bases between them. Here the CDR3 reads CASSQDGQAFNQPQHF. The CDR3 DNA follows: TGCGCCAGCAGCCAAGATGGCCAGGCCTTCAATCAGCCCCAGCATTTT.

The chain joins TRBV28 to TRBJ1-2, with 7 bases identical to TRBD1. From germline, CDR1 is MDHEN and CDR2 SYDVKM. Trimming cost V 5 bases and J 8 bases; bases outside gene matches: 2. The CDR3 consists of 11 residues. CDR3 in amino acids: CASSRGRGYTF. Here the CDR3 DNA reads TGTGCCAGCAGTAGGGGGCGAGGCTACACCTTC.